This T cell receptor beta chain is from a study of blood T cell repertoires in COVID-19. Study in general: Nucleic acid was either cDNA or gDNA, and it came from T cells, B-cell-depleted T cells, or PBMCs.

The germline gives CDR1 KGHDR, CDR2 SFDVKD. CDR3 size: 16 residues. Losses at the gene ends were 2 bases for V and 3 bases for J; bases not matched to a gene: 3. Original data processing: It was from reference gene primer amplification that nucleated cell counts were estimated. Produced via immunoSEQ multiplex PCR; TCRdb's table is partial and in-frame only. That table supplies the V and J calls and clone size; D and trimming were determined from the DNA. The sample holds tens of thousands of clones, 80% to 95% seen once. The chain couples TRBV24-1 to TRBJ2-2; 9 bases map to TRBD1. The sequence was collected from a woman at least 80 years old with acute or convalescent COVID-19. The sample was peripheral blood. This CDR3 is CATSDSRTGDTGELFF. The DNA of the CDR3 is TGTGCCACCAGTGATTCGCGGACAGGGGACACCGGGGAGCTGTTTTTT.